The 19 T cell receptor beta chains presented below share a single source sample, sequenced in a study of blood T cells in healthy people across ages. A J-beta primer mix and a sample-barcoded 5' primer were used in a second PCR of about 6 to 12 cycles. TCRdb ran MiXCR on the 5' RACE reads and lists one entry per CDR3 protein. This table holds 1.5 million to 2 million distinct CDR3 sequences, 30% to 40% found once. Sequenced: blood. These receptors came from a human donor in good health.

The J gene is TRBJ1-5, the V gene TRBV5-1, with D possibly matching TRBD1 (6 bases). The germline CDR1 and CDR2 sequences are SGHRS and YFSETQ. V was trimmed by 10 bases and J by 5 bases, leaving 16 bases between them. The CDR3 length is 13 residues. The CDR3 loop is CAGGEQGDQPQHF. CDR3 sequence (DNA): TGCGCCGGCGGCGAACAGGGAGATCAGCCCCAGCATTTT.

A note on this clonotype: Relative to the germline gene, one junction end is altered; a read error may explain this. The CDR3 DNA reads as TGTGCCTGGAGTCCCGGGACAGGGGACTACGAGCAGGACTTC. Translating it yields CAWSPGTGDYEQDF. The V and J genes are TRBV30 and TRBJ2-1; 10 bases are shared with TRBD1. Germline V CDR1 and CDR2: GTSNPN, SVGIG (reference sequence). The CDR3 length is 14 residues.

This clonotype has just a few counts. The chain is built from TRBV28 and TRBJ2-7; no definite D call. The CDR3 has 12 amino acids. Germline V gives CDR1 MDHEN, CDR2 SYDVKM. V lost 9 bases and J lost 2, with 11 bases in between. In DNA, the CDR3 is TGTGCCAGTCTACAGTACCCCTACGAGCAGTACTTC. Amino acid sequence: CASLQYPYEQYF.

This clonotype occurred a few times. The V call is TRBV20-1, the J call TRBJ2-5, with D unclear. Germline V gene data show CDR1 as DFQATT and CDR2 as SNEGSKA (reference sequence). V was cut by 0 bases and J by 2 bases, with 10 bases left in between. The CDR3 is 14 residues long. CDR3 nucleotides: TGCAGTGCTAGAGATTTTAGGGTTCAAGAGACCCAGTACTTC. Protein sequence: CSARDFRVQETQYF.

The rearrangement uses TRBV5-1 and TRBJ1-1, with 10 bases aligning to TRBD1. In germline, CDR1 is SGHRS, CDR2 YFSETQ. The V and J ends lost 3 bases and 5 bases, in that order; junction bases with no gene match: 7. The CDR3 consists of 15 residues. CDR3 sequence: CASSSSGTGATEAFF. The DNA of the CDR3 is TGCGCCAGCAGCTCTTCGGGGACAGGGGCTACTGAAGCTTTCTTT.

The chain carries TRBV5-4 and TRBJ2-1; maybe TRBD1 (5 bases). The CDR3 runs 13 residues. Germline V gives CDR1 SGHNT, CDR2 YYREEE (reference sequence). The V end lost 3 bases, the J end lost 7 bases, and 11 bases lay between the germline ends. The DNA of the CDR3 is TGTGCCAGCAGCTCCCAGGGCGCTAATGAGCAGTTCTTC. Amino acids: CASSSQGANEQFF. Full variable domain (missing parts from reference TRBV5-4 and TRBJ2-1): ETGVTQSPTHLIKTRGQQVTLRCSSQSGHNTVSWYQQALGQGPQFIFQYYREEENGRGNFPPRFSGLQFPNYSSELNVNALELDDSALYLCASSSQGANEQFFGPGTRLTVL.

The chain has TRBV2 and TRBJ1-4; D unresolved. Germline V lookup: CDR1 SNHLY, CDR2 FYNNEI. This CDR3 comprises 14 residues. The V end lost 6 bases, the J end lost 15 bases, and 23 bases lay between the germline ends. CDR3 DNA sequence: TGTGCCAGCAGCGTCAGATCAGAGGCCACACTCGTGTTTTTT. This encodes CASSVRSEATLVFF. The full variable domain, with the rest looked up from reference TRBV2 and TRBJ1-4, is EPEVTQTPSHQVTQMGQEVILRCVPISNHLYFYWYRQILGQKVEFLVSFYNNEISEKSEIFDDQFSVERPDGSNFTLKIRSTKLEDSAMYFCASSVRSEATLVFFGSGTQLSVL.

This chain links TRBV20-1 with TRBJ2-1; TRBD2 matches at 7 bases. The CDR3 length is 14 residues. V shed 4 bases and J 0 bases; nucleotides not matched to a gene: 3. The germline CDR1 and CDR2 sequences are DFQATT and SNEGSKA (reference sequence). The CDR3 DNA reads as TGCAGTGCTATCGGGGGGAGCTCCTACAATGAGCAGTTCTTC. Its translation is CSAIGGSSYNEQFF.

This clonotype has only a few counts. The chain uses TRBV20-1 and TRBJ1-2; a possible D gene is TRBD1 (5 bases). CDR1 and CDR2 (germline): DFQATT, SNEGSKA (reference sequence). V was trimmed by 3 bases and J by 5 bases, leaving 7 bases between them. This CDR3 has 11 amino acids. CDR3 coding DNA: TGCAGTGCTAGGACAGTTTATGGCTACACCTTC. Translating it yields CSARTVYGYTF.

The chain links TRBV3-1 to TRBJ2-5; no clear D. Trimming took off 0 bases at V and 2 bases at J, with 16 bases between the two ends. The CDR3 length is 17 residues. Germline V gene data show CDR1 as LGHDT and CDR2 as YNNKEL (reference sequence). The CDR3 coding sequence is TGTGCCAGCAGCCAAGACCCTCTTGCGCGCCATCAAGAGACCCAGTACTTC. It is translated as CASSQDPLARHQETQYF.

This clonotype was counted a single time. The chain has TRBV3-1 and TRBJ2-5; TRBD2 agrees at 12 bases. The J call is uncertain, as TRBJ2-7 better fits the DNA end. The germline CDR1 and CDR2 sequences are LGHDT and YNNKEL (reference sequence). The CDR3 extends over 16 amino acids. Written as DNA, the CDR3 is TGTGCCAGCAGCCGCGCTCCAGGACTAGCGGGGTACGAGCAGTACTTC. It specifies CASSRAPGLAGYEQYF.

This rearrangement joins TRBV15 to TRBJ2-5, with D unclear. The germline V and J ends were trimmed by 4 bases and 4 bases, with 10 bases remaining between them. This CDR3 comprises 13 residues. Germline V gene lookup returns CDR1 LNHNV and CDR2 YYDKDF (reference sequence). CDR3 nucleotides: TGTGCCACCAGCATCGGGTCCCGAGAGACCCAGTACTTC. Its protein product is CATSIGSRETQYF.

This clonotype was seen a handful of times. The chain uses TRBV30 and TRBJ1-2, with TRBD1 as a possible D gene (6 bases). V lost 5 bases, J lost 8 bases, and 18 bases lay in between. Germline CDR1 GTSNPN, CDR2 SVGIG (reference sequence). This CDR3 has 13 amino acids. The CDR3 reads CAWSIGGHRGYTF. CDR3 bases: TGTGCCTGGTCTATTGGGGGACACCGAGGCTACACCTTC.

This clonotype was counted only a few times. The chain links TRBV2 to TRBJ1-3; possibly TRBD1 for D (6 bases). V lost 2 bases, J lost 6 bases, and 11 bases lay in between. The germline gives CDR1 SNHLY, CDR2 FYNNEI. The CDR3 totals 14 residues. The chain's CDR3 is CASSEPYRANTIYF. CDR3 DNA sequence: TGTGCCAGCAGTGAACCGTACAGGGCAAACACCATATATTTT.

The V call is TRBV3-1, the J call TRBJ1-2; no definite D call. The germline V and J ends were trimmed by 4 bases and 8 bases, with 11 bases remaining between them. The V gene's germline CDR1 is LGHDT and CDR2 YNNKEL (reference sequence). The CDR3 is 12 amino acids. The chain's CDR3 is CASSPPAFGYTF. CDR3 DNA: TGTGCCAGCAGCCCCCCAGCATTCGGCTACACCTTC. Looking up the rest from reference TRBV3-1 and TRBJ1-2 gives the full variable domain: DTAVSQTPKYLVTQMGNDKSIKCEQNLGHDTMYWYKQDSKKFLKIMFSYNNKELIINETVPNRFSPKSPDKAHLNLHINSLELGDSAVYFCASSPPAFGYTFGSGTRLTVV.

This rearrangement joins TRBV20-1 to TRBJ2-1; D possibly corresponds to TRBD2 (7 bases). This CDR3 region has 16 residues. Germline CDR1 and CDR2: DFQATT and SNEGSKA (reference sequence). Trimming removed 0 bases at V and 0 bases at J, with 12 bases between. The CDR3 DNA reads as TGCAGTGCTAGAGAAATGGGGGGGCCCTCCTACAATGAGCAGTTCTTC. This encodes CSAREMGGPSYNEQFF.

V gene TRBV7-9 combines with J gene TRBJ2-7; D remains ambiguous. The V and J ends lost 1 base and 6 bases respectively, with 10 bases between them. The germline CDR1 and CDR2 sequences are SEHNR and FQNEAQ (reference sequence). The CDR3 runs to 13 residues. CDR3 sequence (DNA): TGTGCCAGCAGCTTAGGACCTCAAATCGAGCAGTACTTC. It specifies CASSLGPQIEQYF.

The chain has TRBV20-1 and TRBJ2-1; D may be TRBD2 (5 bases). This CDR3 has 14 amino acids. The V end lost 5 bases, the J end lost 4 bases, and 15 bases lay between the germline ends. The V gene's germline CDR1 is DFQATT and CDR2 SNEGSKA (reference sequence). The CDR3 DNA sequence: TGCAGTGCTTTAAGCGGCCGGGTATACAATGAGCAGTTCTTC. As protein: CSALSGRVYNEQFF.

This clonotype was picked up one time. This CDR3 is CASNKVGGNTEAFF. The CDR3 DNA reads as TGCGCCAGCAACAAGGTCGGGGGGAACACTGAAGCTTTCTTT. V gene TRBV5-1 combines with J gene TRBJ1-1; possible D gene TRBD1, 5 bases. V was clipped by 6 bases and J by 1 base, with 13 bases between them. Germline V CDR1 and CDR2: SGHRS, YFSETQ. The CDR3 runs 14 residues. Complete variable domain (other parts from reference TRBV5-1 and TRBJ1-1): KAGVTQTPRYLIKTRGQQVTLSCSPISGHRSVSWYQQTPGQGLQFLFEYFSETQRNKGNFPGRFSGRQFSNSRSEMNVSTLELGDSALYLCASNKVGGNTEAFFGQGTRLTVV.